Listed here is a single T cell receptor (beta chain). PCR employed 60 Vbeta and 13 Jbeta primers. Profiled with immunoSEQ multiplex PCR; TCRdb holds only in-frame clones, not every one. The sample contains approximately 190,000 clones, roughly nine tenths of which appear only once. The entry originates in a study of cytomegalovirus exposure and HLA in healthy donors. CDR1 is SQVTM, CDR2 ANQGSEA, per germline. This CDR3 contains 12 residues. Losses at the gene ends were 4 bases for V and 7 bases for J; bases not matched to a gene: 7. V usage is TRBV29-1 and J usage is TRBJ2-7; the match to TRBD1 covers 7 bases. Sequenced sample: PBMCs. The sequence came from a boy between 2 and 10 years old in good health and CMV-seronegative. CDR3: CSVVTGVGEQYF. As DNA, the CDR3 is TGCAGCGTTGTAACAGGGGTGGGGGAGCAGTACTTC.